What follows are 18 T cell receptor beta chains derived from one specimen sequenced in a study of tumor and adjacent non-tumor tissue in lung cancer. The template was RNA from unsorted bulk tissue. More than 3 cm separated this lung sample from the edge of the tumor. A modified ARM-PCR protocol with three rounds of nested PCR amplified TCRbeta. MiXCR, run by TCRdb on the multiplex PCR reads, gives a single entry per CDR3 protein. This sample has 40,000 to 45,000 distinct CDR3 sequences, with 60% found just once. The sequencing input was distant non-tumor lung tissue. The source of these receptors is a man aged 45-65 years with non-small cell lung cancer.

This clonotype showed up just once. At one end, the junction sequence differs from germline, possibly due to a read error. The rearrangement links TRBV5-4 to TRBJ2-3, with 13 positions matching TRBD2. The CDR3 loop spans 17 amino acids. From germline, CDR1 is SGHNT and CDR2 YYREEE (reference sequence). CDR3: CASNLRLAGGSTDAQYF. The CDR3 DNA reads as TGTGCCAGCAACCTGCGACTAGCGGGGGGAAGCACAGATGCGCAGTATTTT. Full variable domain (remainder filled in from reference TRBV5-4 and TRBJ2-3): ETGVTQSPTHLIKTRGQQVTLRCSSQSGHNTVSWYQQALGQGPQFIFQYYREEENGRGNFPPRFSGLQFPNYSSELNVNALELDDSALYLCASNLRLAGGSTDAQYFGPGTRLTVL.

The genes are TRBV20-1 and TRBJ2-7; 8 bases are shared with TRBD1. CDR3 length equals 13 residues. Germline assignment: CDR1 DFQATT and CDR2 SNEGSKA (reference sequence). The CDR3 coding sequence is TGCAGCCCAGAGCGTGTCACAGGGGGCGAGCAGTACTTC. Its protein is CSPERVTGGEQYF.

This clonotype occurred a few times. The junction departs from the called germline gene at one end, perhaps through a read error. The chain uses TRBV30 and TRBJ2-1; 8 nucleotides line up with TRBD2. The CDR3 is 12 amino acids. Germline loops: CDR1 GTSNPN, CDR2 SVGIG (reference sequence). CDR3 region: CARSPQRGKQFF. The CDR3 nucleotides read TGTGCCCGGAGTCCCCAGCGGGGGAAACAGTTCTTC. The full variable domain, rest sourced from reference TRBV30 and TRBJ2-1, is SQTIHQWPATLVQPVGSPLSLECTVEGTSNPNLYWYRQAAGRGLQLLFYSVGIGQISSEVPQNLSASRPQDRQFILSSKKLLLSDSGFYLCARSPQRGKQFFGPGTRLTVL.

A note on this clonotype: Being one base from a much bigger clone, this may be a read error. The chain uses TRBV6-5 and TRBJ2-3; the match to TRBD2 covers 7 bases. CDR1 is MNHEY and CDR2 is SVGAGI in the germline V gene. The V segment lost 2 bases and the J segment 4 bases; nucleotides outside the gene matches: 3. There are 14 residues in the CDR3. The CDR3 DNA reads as TGTGCCAGCAGTTACCAACGGGAGGCAGATACGCAGTATTTT. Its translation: CASSYQREADTQYF.

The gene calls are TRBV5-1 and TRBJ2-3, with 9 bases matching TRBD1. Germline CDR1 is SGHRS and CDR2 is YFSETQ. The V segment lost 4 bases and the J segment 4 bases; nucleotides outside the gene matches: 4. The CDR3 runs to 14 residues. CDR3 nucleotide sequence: TGCGCCAGCAGCCCCACAGGGGGCGCAGATACGCAGTATTTT. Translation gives CASSPTGGADTQYF.

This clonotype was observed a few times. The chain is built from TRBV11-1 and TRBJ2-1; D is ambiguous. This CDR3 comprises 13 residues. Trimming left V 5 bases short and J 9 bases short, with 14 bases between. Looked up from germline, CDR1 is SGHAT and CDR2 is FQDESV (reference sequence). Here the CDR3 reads CASSPGPSTEQFF. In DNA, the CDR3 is TGTGCCAGCAGCCCCGGGCCAAGCACTGAGCAGTTCTTC.

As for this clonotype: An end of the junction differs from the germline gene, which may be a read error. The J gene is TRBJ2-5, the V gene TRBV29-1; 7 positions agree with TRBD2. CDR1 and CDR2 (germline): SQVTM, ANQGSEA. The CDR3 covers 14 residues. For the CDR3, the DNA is TGCATCGTTGAACTAGCGAGGTACCAAGGGACCCAGTACTTC. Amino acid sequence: CIVELARYQGTQYF.

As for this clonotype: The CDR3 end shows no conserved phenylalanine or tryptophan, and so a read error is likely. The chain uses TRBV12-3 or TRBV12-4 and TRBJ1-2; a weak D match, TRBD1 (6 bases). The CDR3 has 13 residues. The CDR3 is CTSSEQGEDGYTL. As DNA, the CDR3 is TGTACCAGCAGTGAACAGGGAGAAGATGGCTACACCTTA.

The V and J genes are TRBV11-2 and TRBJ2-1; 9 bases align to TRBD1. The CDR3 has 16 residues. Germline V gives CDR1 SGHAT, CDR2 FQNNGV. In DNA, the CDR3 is TGTGGCGGCAGACCCCCCTCGGGGGGACAGGGTCACGAGCAGTTCTTC. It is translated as CGGRPPSGGQGHEQFF.

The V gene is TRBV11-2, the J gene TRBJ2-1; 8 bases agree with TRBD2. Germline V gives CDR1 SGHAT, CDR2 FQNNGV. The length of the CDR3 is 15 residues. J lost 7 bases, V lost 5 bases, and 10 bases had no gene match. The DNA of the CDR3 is TGTGCCAGCAGCCCCGAAGGCGGGAGGAATAATGAGCAGTTCTTC. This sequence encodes CASSPEGGRNNEQFF. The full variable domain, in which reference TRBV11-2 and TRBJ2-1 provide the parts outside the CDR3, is EAGVAQSPRYKIIEKRQSVAFWCNPISGHATLYWYQQILGQGPKLLIQFQNNGVVDDSQLPKDRFSAERLKGVDSTLKIQPAKLEDSAVYLCASSPEGGRNNEQFFGPGTRLTVL.

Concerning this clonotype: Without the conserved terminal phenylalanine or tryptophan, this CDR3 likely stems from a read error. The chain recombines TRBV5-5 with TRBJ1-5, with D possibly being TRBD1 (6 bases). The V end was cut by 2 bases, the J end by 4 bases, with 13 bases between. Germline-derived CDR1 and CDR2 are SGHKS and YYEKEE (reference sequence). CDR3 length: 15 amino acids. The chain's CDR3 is CASSFATGPNQPQHY. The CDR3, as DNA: TGTGCCAGCAGCTTCGCGACAGGACCTAATCAGCCCCAGCATTAT.

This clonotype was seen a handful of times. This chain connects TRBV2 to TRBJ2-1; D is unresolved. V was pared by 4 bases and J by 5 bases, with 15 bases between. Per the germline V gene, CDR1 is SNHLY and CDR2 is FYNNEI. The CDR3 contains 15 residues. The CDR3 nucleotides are TGTGCCAGCAGTGGTGAAGGAAACACTCACAATGAGCAGTTCTTC. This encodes CASSGEGNTHNEQFF.

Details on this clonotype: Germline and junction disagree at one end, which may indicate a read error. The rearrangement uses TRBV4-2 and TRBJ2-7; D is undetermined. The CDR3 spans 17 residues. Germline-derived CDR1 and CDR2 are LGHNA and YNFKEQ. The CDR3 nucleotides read TGTGCCAGTAGCCAAGCCCAAGGGTGGCAGGACCCTTTTGAGCGGTACTTC. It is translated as CASSQAQGWQDPFERYF.

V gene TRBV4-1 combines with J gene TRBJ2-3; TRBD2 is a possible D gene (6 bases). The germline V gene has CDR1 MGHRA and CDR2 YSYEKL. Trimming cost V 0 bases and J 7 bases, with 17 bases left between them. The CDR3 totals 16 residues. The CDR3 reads CASSQEPHGGVNTQYF. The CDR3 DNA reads TGCGCCAGCAGCCAAGAACCCCACGGCGGGGTGAATACGCAGTATTTT.

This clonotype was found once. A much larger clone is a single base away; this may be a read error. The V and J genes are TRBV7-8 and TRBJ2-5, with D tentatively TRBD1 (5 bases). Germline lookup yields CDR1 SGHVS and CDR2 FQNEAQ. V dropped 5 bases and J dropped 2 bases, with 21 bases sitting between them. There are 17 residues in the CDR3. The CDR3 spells CASSIDTGALRQETQYF. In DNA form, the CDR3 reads TGTGCCAGCAGCATAGATACAGGAGCCCTTAGACAAGAGACCCAGTACTTC. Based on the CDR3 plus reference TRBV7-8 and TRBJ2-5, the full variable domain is GAGVSQSPRYKVAKRGQDVALRCDPISGHVSLFWYQQALGQGPEFLTYFQNEAQLDKSGLPSDRFFAERPEGSVSTLKIQRTQQEDSAVYLCASSIDTGALRQETQYFGPGTRLLVL.

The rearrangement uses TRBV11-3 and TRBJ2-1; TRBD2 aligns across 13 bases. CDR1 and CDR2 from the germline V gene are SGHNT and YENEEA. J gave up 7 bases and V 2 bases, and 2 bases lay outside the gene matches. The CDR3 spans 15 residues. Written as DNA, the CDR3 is TGTGCCAGCAGCTTAACTAGCGGGAGGGCAAATGAGCAGTTCTTC. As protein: CASSLTSGRANEQFF.

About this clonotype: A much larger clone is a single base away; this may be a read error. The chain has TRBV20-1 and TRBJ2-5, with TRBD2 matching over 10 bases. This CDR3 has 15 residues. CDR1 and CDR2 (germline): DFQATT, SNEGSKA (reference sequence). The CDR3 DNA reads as TGCAGTGCTACTATGGTCGGACTAGCGGTAGAGACCGAGTACTTC. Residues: CSATMVGLAVETEYF.

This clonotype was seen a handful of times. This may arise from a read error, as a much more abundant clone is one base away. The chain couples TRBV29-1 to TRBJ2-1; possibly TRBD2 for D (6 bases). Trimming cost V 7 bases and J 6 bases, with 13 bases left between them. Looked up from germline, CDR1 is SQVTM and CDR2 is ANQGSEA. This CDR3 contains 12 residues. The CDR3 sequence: CSGRGWSNEQFF. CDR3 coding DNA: TGCAGCGGACGGGGGTGGAGCAATGAGCAGTTCTTC.